The 5 T cell receptor beta chains presented below share a single source sample, sequenced in a study of blood T cell repertoires in COVID-19. Generated by immunoSEQ multiplex PCR, the TCRdb table keeps only in-frame clones and is missing some. Among more than 65,000 clones listed, about nine tenths were seen once. What was sequenced was peripheral blood. The receptors come from a woman between 45 and 65 years old with acute or convalescent COVID-19.

V gene TRBV7-2 combines with J gene TRBJ2-1; the D gene is possibly TRBD1 (6 bases). CDR1 is SGHTA and CDR2 is FQGNSA in the germline V gene. The CDR3 is 12 amino acids. Trimming left V 7 bases short and J 14 bases short, with 18 bases between. The CDR3, as DNA: TGTGCCAGCAACCTAGGGGCAGGGGCCGAGTTCTTC. It encodes CASNLGAGAEFF.

This rearrangement joins TRBV29-1 to TRBJ1-6; weak D call: TRBD1 (6 bases). The V and J ends lost 7 bases and 6 bases respectively, with 16 bases between them. Germline V gene sequence: CDR1 SQVTM, CDR2 ANQGSEA. This CDR3 has 14 residues. The CDR3 protein is CSAQTGSGNSPLHF. The CDR3 coding sequence is TGCAGCGCCCAAACAGGGTCCGGTAATTCACCCCTCCACTTT.

The rearrangement joins TRBV11-1 to TRBJ1-4, with TRBD1 as a possible D gene (5 bases). Trimming removed 5 bases at V and 5 bases at J, with 15 bases between. Germline lookup yields CDR1 SGHAT and CDR2 FQDESV (reference sequence). There are 15 residues in the CDR3. The CDR3 is CASSEPGLLNEKLFF. In DNA, the CDR3 is TGTGCCAGCAGCGAACCGGGACTCTTGAATGAAAAACTGTTTTTT.

The rearrangement joins TRBV3-1 (or the pseudogene TRBV3-2) to TRBJ1-1, with no clear D. The V gene lost 0 bases and the J gene lost 1 base, with 6 bases spanning the gap. The CDR3 totals 14 residues. Germline V gene lookup returns CDR1 LGHDT and CDR2 YNNKEL (reference sequence). CDR3 sequence reads: CASSQEIKNTEAFF. The CDR3 DNA reads as TGTGCCAGCAGCCAAGAAATAAAGAACACTGAAGCTTTCTTT.

V gene TRBV28 combines with J gene TRBJ1-5; D remains ambiguous. V lost 7 bases to trimming and J lost 2 bases, with 9 bases between them. The CDR3 totals 13 residues. Germline loops: CDR1 MDHEN, CDR2 SYDVKM. The CDR3 reads CASNREGNQPQHF. The CDR3 DNA reads TGTGCCAGCAATCGGGAGGGCAATCAGCCCCAGCATTTT. The variable domain in full, completed from reference TRBV28 and TRBJ1-5, reads DVKVTQSSRYLVKRTGEKVFLECVQDMDHENMFWYRQDPGLGLRLIYFSYDVKMKEKGDIPEGYSVSREKKERFSLILESASTNQTSMYLCASNREGNQPQHFGDGTRLSIL.